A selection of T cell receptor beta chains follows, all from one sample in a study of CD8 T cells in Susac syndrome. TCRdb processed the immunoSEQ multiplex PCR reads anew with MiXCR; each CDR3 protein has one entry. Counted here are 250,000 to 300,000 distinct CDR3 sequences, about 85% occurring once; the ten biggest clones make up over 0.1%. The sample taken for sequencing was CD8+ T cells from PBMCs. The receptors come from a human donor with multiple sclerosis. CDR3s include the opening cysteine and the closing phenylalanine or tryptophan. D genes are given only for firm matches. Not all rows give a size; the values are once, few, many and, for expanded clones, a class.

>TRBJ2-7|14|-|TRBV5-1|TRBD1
CASSSGQGSYEQYF
TGTGCCAGCAGTTCGGGACAGGGCTCCTACGAGCAGTACTTC
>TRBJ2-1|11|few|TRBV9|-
CASRTGNEQFF
TGTGCCAGCAGGACGGGGAATGAGCAGTTCTTC
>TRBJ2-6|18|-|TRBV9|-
CASSFPREGAAGANVLTF
TGTGCCAGCAGCTTCCCCAGGGAGGGGGCGGCCGGGGCCAACGTCCTGACTTTC
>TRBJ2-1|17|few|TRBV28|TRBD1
CASSLSLGQTANNEQFF
TGTGCCAGCAGTTTATCTTTGGGACAGACCGCAAACAATGAGCAGTTCTTC
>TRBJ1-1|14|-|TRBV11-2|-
CASSWTEGNTEAFF
TGTGCCAGCAGTTGGACGGAGGGGAACACTGAAGCTTTCTTT
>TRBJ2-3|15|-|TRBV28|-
CASSLNRRATDTQYF
TGTGCCAGCAGTTTGAATAGGAGGGCCACAGATACGCAGTATTTT
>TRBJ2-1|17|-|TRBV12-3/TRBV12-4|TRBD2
CASSFYPSGRSGDEQFF
TGTGCCAGCAGTTTTTATCCTAGCGGGAGATCGGGCGATGAGCAGTTCTTC
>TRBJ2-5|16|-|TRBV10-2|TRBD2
CASSESSSGYQETQYF
TGCGCCAGCAGTGAGAGTTCTAGCGGCTACCAAGAGACCCAGTACTTC
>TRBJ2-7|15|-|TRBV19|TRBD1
CASSPGQGHFYEQYF
TGTGCCAGTAGTCCGGGACAGGGGCATTTCTACGAGCAGTACTTC
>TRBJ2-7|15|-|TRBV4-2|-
CASSQDSGLRLEQYF
TGTGCCAGCAGCCAAGATTCCGGACTTCGGCTCGAGCAGTACTTC
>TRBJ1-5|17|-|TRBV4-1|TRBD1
CASSQFSGGSSNQPQHF
TGCGCCAGCAGCCAATTCTCAGGGGGCTCCAGCAATCAGCCCCAGCATTTT
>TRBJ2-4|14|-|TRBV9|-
CASSELVSGNIQYF
TGTGCCAGCAGCGAACTAGTTTCAGGAAACATTCAGTACTTC
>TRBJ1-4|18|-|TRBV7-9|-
CASSLALGGVATNEKLFF
TGTGCCAGCAGCTTAGCGCTGGGGGGCGTGGCAACTAATGAAAAACTGTTTTTT
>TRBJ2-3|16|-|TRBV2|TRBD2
CASTPRAGGPTDTQYF
TGTGCCAGCACTCCTCGGGCGGGAGGGCCCACAGATACGCAGTATTTT
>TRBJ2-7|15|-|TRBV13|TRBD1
CASSDRDRGNYEQYF
TGTGCCAGCAGCGACCGGGACAGGGGAAATTACGAGCAGTACTTC
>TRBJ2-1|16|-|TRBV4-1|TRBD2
CASSQDHYSGYNEQFF
TGCGCCAGCAGCCAAGATCATTATAGCGGGTACAATGAGCAGTTCTTC
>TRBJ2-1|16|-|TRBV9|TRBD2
CASSASGRAGTDEQFF
TGTGCCAGCAGCGCTAGCGGGAGGGCCGGAACAGATGAGCAGTTCTTC
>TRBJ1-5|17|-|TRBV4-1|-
CASSQQGTEYSNQPQHF
TGCGCCAGCAGTCAACAAGGGACGGAATATAGCAATCAGCCCCAGCATTTT
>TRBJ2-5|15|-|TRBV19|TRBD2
CASSPAGGYQETQYF
TGTGCCAGTAGTCCGGCGGGGGGATACCAAGAGACCCAGTACTTC
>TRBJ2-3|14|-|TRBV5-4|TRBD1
CASSWDRGQDTQYF
TGTGCCAGCAGCTGGGACAGGGGGCAGGATACGCAGTATTTT
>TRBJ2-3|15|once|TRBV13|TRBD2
CASSESSGPADTQYF
TGTGCCAGCAGCGAGTCTAGCGGCCCCGCAGATACGCAGTATTTT
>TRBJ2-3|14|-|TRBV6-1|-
CASSELRLGDTQYF
TGTGCCAGCAGTGAATTAAGGTTGGGAGATACGCAGTATTTT
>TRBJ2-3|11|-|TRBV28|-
CASTASRTQYF
TGTGCCAGCACCGCGAGTCGTACGCAGTATTTT
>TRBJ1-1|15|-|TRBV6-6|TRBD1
CASSSGTDLNTEAFF
TGTGCCAGCAGTTCCGGGACAGATCTGAACACTGAAGCTTTCTTT
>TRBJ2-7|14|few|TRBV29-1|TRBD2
CSVVGGRASYEQYF
TGCAGCGTTGTGGGAGGGAGGGCAAGCTACGAGCAGTACTTC
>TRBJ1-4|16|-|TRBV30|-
CAWSLGQHGYNEKLFF
TGTGCCTGGAGTTTAGGACAGCATGGGTATAATGAAAAACTGTTTTTT
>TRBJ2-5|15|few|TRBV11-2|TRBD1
CASSLRQGLGETQYF
TGTGCCAGCAGCCTCCGACAGGGGTTGGGAGAGACCCAGTACTTC
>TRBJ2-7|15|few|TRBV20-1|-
CSARDRDSGAYEQYF
TGCAGTGCTAGAGATCGGGATAGCGGAGCCTACGAGCAGTACTTC
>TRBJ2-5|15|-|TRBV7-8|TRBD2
CATAGRSGGQETQYF
TGTGCCACGGCAGGTCGGTCGGGAGGCCAAGAGACCCAGTACTTC
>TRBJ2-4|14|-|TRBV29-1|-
CSEEQVVAKNIQYF
TGCAGCGAGGAACAGGTTGTAGCCAAAAACATTCAGTACTTC
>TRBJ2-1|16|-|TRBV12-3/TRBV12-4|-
CASRSPSGVGTHEQFF
TGTGCCAGCAGGTCACCGTCGGGAGTCGGCACACATGAGCAGTTCTTC
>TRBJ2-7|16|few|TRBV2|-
CASSKRLDASSYEQYF
TGTGCCAGCAGTAAAAGACTTGACGCGAGCTCCTACGAGCAGTACTTC
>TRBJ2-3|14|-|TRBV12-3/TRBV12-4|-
CASSPWDSTDTQYF
TGTGCCAGCAGTCCATGGGACAGCACAGATACGCAGTATTTT
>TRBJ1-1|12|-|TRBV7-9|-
CASEGLNTEAFF
TGTGCCAGCGAGGGGCTGAACACTGAAGCTTTCTTT
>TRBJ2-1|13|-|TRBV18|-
CASEGSDGHEQFF
TGTGCCTCCGAGGGTAGCGATGGTCATGAGCAGTTCTTC